This T cell receptor (beta chain) was documented in a study of siplizumab effects on memory and regulatory T cells. It was at 37°C and for roughly six days that the mixed lymphocyte reaction cells were cocultured. Details on this clone: Its antigen remains unidentified.

Sequencing was performed with immunoSEQ multiplex PCR; in TCRdb, only in-frame clones are kept and a portion is missing. The sample lists roughly 3,100 clones, about 60% occurring once. From germline, CDR1 is MNHEY and CDR2 SVGAGI. V gave up 2 bases and J gave up 5 bases, with 12 bases separating them. The CDR3 length is 14 residues. The rearrangement uses TRBV6-5 and TRBJ1-1; perhaps TRBD1 as D (6 bases). The receptor comes from a human donor in good health; the cells came from an allogeneic mixed lymphocyte reaction. Some clones in this sample may be carry-over from other donors' samples. Sequencing was performed on CFSE-low (dividing) CD8+ T cells sorted from an allogeneic mixed lymphocyte reaction. As DNA, the CDR3 is TGTGCCAGCAGTTACGGAGGGGGGTGGACTGAAGCTTTCTTT. Protein sequence: CASSYGGGWTEAFF.